The text below deals with one TCR beta chain. The source of the sample is a study of radiotherapy plus CTLA-4 blockade in lung cancer. Trimming took off 0 bases at V and 10 bases at J, with 16 bases between the two ends. CDR3 length: 15 residues. The V gene's germline CDR1 is GTSNPN and CDR2 SVGIG (reference sequence). The assay was immunoSEQ multiplex PCR, and TCRdb's table has in-frame clones only and misses some. The sample yields about 46,000 clones, about 76% seen once. This TCR came from a human donor with non-small cell lung cancer whose response to radiotherapy plus ipilimumab could not be evaluated. The sequenced sample was peripheral blood, obtained from a patient treated with radiotherapy plus ipilimumab. J is TRBJ1-6 and V is TRBV30, with D possibly matching TRBD1 (6 bases). The CDR3 is CAWSVQGPLKSPLHF. In nucleotides, the CDR3 is TGTGCCTGGAGTGTACAGGGACCCTTAAAGTCACCCCTCCACTTT. The whole variable domain, remainder taken from reference TRBV30 and TRBJ1-6, is SQTIHQWPATLVQPVGSPLSLECTVEGTSNPNLYWYRQAAGRGLQLLFYSVGIGQISSEVPQNLSASRPQDRQFILSSKKLLLSDSGFYLCAWSVQGPLKSPLHFGNGTRLTVT.